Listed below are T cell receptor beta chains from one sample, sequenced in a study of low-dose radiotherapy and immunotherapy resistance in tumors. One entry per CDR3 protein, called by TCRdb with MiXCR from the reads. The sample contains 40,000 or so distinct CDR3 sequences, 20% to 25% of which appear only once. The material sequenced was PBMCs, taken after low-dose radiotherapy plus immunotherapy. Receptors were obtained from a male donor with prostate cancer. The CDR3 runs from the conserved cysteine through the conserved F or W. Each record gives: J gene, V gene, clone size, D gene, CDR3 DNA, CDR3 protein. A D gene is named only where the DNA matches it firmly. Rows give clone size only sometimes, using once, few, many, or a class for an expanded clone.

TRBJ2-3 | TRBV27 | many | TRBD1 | TGTGCCAGCAGTCTCTATCCAGGGGGCAAGACAGATACGCAGTATTTT | CASSLYPGGKTDTQYF
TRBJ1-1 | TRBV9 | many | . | TGTGCCAGCAGCGTAGGAGGGGGATGGACTGAAGCTTTCTTT | CASSVGGGWTEAFF
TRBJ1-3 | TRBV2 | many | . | TGTGCCAGCAGGGCCGGGCCACGCTCTGGAAACACCATATATTTT | CASRAGPRSGNTIYF
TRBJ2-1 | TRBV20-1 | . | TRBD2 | TGCAGTGCTGCTAGCGGCGTATACAATGAGCAGTTCTTC | CSAASGVYNEQFF
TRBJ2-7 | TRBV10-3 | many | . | TGTGCCATCAGTGTTGACAGCTACGAGCAGTACTTC | CAISVDSYEQYF
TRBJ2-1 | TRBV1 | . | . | TGCGCCAGCAGCCAAGCGGGCTATACTTCCAGTGAGCAGTTCTTC | CASSQAGYTSSEQFF
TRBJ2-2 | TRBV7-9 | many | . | TGTGCCAGCAGCTTGGAAGCTAACACCGGGGAGCTGTTTTTT | CASSLEANTGELFF
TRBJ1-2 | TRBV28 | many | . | TGTGCCAGCACCCCAGGGGACTATGGCTACACCTTC | CASTPGDYGYTF
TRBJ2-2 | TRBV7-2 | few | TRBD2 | TGTGCCAGCAGCACACTAGCGGGGGGGGCCGGGGAGCTGTTTTTT | CASSTLAGGAGELFF
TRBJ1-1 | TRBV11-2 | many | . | TGTGCCAGCAGCCCACGTGTAGGGACGGCGCTTGAAGCTTTCTTT | CASSPRVGTALEAFF
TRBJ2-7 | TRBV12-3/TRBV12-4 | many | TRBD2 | TGTGCCAGCAGTTTCTTGGGAGTGGGACTAGCGGGGAATGAGCAGTACTTC | CASSFLGVGLAGNEQYF
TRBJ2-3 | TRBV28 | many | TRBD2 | TGTGCCAGCAACCTTTTGGCGGGAGGAGATACGCAGTATTTT | CASNLLAGGDTQYF
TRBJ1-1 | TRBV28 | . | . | TGTGCCAGCAGTTGGGGGGAATGGGACACTGAAGCTTTCTTT | CASSWGEWDTEAFF
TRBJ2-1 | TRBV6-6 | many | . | TGTGCCAGCAGTCCCGGGACTCGAGGGAATGAGCAGTTCTTC | CASSPGTRGNEQFF
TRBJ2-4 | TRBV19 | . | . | TGTGCCAGTAGTATAGTTCGAGTACTAGCCAAAAACATTCAGTACTTC | CASSIVRVLAKNIQYF
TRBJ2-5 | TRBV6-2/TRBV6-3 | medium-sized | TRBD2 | TGTGCCAGCAGAGTACTTCCGGGACTAGGTGGACCCCAGTACTTC | CASRVLPGLGGPQYF
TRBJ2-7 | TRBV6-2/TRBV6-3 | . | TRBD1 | TGTGCCAGCAGTCCTTACAGGGGTTACAACGAGCAGTACTTC | CASSPYRGYNEQYF
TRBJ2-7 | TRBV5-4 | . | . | TGTGCCAGCAGCCCCCCGGGCCCCAGAAGCAACGAGCAGTACTTC | CASSPPGPRSNEQYF
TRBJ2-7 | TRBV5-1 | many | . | TGCGCCAGCAGCTCGGAGGGGGGTCCCTACGAGCAGTACTTC | CASSSEGGPYEQYF
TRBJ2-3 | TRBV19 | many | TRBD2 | TGTGCCAGCAGTGACCCAGCGGGGACTAATACGCAGTATTTT | CASSDPAGTNTQYF
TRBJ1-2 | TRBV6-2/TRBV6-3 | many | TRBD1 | TGTGCCAGCAAAACAGGGGACTATGGCTACACCTTC | CASKTGDYGYTF
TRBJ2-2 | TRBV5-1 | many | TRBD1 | TGCGCCAGCACCGACAGGGTTGGGTACACCGGGGAGCTGTTTTTT | CASTDRVGYTGELFF
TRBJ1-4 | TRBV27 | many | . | TGTGCCAGCAGTGCCTACACAGGGCACAGGGAAAAACTGTTTTTT | CASSAYTGHREKLFF
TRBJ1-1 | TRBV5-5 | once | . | TGTGCCAGCAGCCCCTCGCCGACAGGGAACACTGAAGCTTTCTTT | CASSPSPTGNTEAFF
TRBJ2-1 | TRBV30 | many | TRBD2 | TGTGCCTGGAGTGAAGGGACTAGCAATGAGCAGTTCTTC | CAWSEGTSNEQFF
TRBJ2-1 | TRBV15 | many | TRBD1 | TGTGCCACCAGCGCTGCCCGGGACAGGGGCAATGAGCAGTTCTTC | CATSAARDRGNEQFF
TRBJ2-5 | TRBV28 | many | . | TGTGCCAGCAGTTTACCAAGGTCTCAGGGGCGGGAGACCCAGTACTTC | CASSLPRSQGRETQYF
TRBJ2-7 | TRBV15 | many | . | TGTGCCACCCAGGGACGCGGGGATCCCTACGAGCAGTACTTC | CATQGRGDPYEQYF
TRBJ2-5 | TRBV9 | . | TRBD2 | TGTGCCAGCAGCGTAGGGACTAGCGGGGGGGCCAAAGAGACCCAGTACTTC | CASSVGTSGGAKETQYF
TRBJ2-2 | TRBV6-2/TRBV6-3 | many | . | TGTGCCAGCAGTTGGGGGAGGCGCGGCGGGGAGCTGTTTTTT | CASSWGRRGGELFF
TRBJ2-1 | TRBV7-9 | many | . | TGTGCCAGCAGCCCATACGGGGGAGGCGCGGGGAATGAGCAGTTCTTC | CASSPYGGGAGNEQFF
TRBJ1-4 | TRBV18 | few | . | TGTGCCAGCTCGGCAGGTCTTAATGAAAAACTGTTTTTT | CASSAGLNEKLFF
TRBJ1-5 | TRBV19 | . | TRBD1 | TGTGCCAGTAGTATCGGGACAGGGGCCGGTCAGCCCCAGCATTTT | CASSIGTGAGQPQHF
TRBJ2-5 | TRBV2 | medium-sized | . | TGTGCCAGCACCCCGGGACCTGGAGAGACCCAGTACTTC | CASTPGPGETQYF
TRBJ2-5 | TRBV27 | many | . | TGTGCCAGCAGTCTCACCTGGCGAGAGACCCAGTACTTC | CASSLTWRETQYF
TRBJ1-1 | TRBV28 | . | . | TGTGCCAGCACTACTCGACAGATCGAAGCTTTTTTCTTT | CASTTRQIEAFFF
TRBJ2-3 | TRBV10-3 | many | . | TGTGCCATCAGTGAAGGCCGGCGAAGCACAGATACGCAGTATTTT | CAISEGRRSTDTQYF
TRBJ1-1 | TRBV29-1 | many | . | TGCAGCGTTTATATCCAGAGCACTGAAGCTTTCTTT | CSVYIQSTEAFF
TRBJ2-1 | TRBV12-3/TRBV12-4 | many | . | TGTGCCAGCAGGCCGAGTAGCGGACCACCCTACAATGAGCAGTTCTTC | CASRPSSGPPYNEQFF
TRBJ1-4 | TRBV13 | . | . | TGTGCCAGCAGCTGGGGGAATGAAAAACTGTTTTTT | CASSWGNEKLFF
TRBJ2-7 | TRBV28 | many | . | TGTGCCAGCAGTGGGGTCGAGCAGTACTTC | CASSGVEQYF
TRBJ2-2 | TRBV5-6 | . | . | . | CASSLVGAPPGELFFF